This T cell receptor (beta chain) was sequenced for a study of human T cells and chemical hapten exposure. Regarding the study as a whole: As patch test score rose, PT1 expanded TCR counts tended to rise as well. There was no change with DPC sensitization in TCRs above 1 in 1000 frequency.

There are 13 residues in the CDR3. The V gene's germline CDR1 is KGHDR and CDR2 SFDVKD. Trimming stripped 1 base from V and 7 bases from J, with 7 bases between. Sample time point: pre-sensitization, week 0. The sample's treatment: therapeutic diphenylcyclopropenone sensitization with weekly scalp DPC. Phlebotomy was performed prior to application of every patch test. TCRdb called the RACE reads again in MiXCR, with one record for every CDR3 protein. The sample consists of approximately 100,000 distinct CDR3 sequences, about 8.9% of them appearing once. Worth noting for this clonotype: The antigen is unknown.

The rearrangement joins TRBV24-1 to TRBJ1-5; D unclear. This material consisted of whole blood, taken in connection with sensitization to the hapten diphenylcyclopropenone (DPC). This clonotype was sampled from a woman between 40 and 50 years old with alopecia areata. Some clones in this sample may be carry-over from other donors' samples. CDR3 coding DNA: TGTGCCACCAGTGATTTCGTCGGACAGCCCCAGCATTTT. Translating it yields CATSDFVGQPQHF.